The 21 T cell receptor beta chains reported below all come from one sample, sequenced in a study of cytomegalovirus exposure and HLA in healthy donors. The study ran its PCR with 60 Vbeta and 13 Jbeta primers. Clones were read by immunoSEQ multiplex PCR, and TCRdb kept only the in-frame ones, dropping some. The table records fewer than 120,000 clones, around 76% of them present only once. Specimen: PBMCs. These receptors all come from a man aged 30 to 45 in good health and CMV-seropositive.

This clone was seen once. In nucleotides, the CDR3 is TGTGCCAGCAGTCCAATCCCCGTCTACTCCACCTTC. Translating gives CASSPIPVYSTF. The chain recombines TRBV28 with TRBJ1-2; no definite D call. V lost 5 bases, J lost 13 bases, and 17 bases lay in between. CDR3 size: 12 residues. CDR1 MDHEN and CDR2 SYDVKM come from the germline V gene.

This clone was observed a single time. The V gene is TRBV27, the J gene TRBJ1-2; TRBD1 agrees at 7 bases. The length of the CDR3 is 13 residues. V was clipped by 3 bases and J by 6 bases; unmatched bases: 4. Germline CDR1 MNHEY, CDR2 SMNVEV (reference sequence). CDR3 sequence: CASSFSGQHGYTF. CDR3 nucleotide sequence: TGTGCCAGCAGTTTCTCGGGACAGCATGGCTACACCTTC.

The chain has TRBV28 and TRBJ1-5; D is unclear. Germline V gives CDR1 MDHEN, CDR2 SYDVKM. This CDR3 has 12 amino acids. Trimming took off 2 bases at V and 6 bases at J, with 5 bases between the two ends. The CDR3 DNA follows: TGTGCCAGCAGTTTAATCGGTCAGCCCCAGCATTTT. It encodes CASSLIGQPQHF. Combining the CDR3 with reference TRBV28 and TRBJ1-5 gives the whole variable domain DVKVTQSSRYLVKRTGEKVFLECVQDMDHENMFWYRQDPGLGLRLIYFSYDVKMKEKGDIPEGYSVSREKKERFSLILESASTNQTSMYLCASSLIGQPQHFGDGTRLSIL.

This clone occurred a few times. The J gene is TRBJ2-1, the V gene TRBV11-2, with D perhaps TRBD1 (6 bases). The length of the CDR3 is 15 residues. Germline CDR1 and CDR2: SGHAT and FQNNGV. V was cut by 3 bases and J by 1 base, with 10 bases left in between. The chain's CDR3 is CASSFEGGSYNEQFF. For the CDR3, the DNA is TGTGCCAGCAGCTTTGAAGGGGGTTCCTACAATGAGCAGTTCTTC.

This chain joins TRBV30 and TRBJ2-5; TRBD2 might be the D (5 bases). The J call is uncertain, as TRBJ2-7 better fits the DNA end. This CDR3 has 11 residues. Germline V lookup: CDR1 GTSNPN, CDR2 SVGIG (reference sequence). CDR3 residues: CAWKRAYEQYF. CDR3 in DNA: TGTGCCTGGAAGAGGGCCTACGAGCAGTACTTC.

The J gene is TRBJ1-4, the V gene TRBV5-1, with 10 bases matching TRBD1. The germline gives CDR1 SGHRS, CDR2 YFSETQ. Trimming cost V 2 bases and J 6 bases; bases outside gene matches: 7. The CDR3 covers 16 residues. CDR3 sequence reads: CASSLRQGARDEKLFF. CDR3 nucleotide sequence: TGCGCCAGCAGCTTACGACAGGGGGCGAGGGATGAAAAACTGTTTTTT.

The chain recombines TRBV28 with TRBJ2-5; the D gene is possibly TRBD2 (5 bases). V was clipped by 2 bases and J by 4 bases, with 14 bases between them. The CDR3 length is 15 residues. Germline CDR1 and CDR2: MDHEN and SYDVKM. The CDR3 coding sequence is TGTGCCAGCAGTTTACGGGGTTTACGGGGAGAGACCCAGTACTTC. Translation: CASSLRGLRGETQYF. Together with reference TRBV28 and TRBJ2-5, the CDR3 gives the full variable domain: DVKVTQSSRYLVKRTGEKVFLECVQDMDHENMFWYRQDPGLGLRLIYFSYDVKMKEKGDIPEGYSVSREKKERFSLILESASTNQTSMYLCASSLRGLRGETQYFGPGTRLLVL.

The CDR3 region is CASSLGRGDGYTF. The CDR3 DNA reads as TGTGCCAGCAGTTTGGGGAGGGGAGATGGCTACACCTTC. This chain links TRBV27 with TRBJ1-2, with D perhaps matching TRBD1 (5 bases). In germline, CDR1 is MNHEY, CDR2 SMNVEV (reference sequence). The CDR3 is made up of 13 amino acids. The ends were cut back, 3 bases at V and 6 bases at J, with 11 bases in the middle.

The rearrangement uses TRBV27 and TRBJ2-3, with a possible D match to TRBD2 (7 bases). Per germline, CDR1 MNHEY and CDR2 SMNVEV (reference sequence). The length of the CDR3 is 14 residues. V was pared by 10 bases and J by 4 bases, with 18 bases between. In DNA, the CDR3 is TGTGCCATAAGGGGAGGGGGGACATCAGATACGCAGTATTTT. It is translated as CAIRGGGTSDTQYF.

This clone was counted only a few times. The CDR3: CASSSAGNEQFF. The CDR3 DNA follows: TGTGCCAGCAGCTCGGCGGGGAATGAGCAGTTCTTC. V is TRBV7-2 and J is TRBJ2-1, with D possibly TRBD2 on 6 matching bases. The V end was cut by 4 bases, the J end by 7 bases, with 8 bases between. The CDR3 contains 12 residues. CDR1 and CDR2 from the germline V gene are SGHTA and FQGNSA.

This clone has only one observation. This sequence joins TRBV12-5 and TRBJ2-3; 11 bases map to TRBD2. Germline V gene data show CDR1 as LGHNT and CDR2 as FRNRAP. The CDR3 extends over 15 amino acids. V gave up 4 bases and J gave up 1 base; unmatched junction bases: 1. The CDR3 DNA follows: TGTGCTAGTGGTTGGGGACTAGCGGGCACAGATACGCAGTATTTT. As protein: CASGWGLAGTDTQYF. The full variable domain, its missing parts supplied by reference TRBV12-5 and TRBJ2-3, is DARVTQTPRHKVTEMGQEVTMRCQPILGHNTVFWYRQTMMQGLELLAYFRNRAPLDDSGMPKDRFSAEMPDATLATLKIQPSEPRDSAVYFCASGWGLAGTDTQYFGPGTRLTVL.

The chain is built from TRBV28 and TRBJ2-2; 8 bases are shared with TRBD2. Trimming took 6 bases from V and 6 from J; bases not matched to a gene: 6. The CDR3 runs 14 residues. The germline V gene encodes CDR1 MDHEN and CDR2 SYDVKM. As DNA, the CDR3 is TGTGCCAGCAGACCGGGACTAGGGCCCGGGGAGCTGTTTTTT. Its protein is CASRPGLGPGELFF. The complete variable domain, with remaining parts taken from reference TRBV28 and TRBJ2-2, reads DVKVTQSSRYLVKRTGEKVFLECVQDMDHENMFWYRQDPGLGLRLIYFSYDVKMKEKGDIPEGYSVSREKKERFSLILESASTNQTSMYLCASRPGLGPGELFFGEGSRLTVL.

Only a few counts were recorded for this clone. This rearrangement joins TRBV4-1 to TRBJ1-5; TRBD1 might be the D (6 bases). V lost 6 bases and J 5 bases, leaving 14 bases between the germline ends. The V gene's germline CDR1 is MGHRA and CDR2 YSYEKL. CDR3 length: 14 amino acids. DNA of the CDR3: TGCGCCAGCAGTGGGGGCCTGGGGGATCAGCCCCAGCATTTT. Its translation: CASSGGLGDQPQHF.

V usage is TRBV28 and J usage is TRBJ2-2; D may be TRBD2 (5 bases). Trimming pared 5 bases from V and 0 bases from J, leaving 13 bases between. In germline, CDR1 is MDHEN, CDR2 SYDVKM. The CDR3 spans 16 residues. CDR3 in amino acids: CASSPGGGPNTGELFF. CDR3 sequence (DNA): TGTGCCAGCAGTCCCGGTGGAGGCCCGAACACCGGGGAGCTGTTTTTT.

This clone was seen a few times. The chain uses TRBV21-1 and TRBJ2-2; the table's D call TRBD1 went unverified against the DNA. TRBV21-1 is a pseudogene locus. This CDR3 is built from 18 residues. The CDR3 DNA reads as TGTGCCAGCAGCAAAGATGGGACAGGGGTTTCGGACACCGGGGAGCTGTTTTTT. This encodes CASSKDGTGVSDTGELFF.

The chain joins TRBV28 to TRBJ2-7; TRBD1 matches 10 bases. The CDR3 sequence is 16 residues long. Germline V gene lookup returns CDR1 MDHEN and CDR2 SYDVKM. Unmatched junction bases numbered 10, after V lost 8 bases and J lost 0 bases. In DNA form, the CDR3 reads TGTGCCAGCGCCGCATGGGGACAGGGGAGCTCCTACGAGCAGTACTTC. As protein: CASAAWGQGSSYEQYF.

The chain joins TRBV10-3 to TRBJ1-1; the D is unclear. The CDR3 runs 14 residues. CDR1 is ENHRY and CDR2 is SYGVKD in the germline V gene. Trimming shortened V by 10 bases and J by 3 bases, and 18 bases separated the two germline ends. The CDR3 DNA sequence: TGTGCCAGCTCGCGTAAGATTCTGGACACTGAAGCTTTCTTT. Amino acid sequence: CASSRKILDTEAFF.

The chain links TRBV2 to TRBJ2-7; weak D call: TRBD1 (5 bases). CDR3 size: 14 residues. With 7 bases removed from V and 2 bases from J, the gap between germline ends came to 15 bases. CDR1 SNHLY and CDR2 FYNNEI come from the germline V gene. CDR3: CASTRGNYPYEQYF. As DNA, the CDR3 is TGTGCCAGCACTAGGGGAAACTATCCCTACGAGCAGTACTTC.

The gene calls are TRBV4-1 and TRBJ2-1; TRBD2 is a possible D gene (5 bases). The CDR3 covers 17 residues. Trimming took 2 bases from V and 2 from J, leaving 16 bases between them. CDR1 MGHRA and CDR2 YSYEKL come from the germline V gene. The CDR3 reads CASSQQLGSFPYNEQFF. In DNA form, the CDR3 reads TGCGCCAGCAGCCAACAACTAGGGTCCTTTCCCTACAATGAGCAGTTCTTC.

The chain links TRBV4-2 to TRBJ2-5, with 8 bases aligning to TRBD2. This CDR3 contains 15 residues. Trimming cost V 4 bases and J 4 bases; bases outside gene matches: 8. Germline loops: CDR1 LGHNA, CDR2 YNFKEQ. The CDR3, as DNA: TGTGCCAGCAGCCGGAGCGGGGGCCAGGGAGAGACCCAGTACTTC. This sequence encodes CASSRSGGQGETQYF.

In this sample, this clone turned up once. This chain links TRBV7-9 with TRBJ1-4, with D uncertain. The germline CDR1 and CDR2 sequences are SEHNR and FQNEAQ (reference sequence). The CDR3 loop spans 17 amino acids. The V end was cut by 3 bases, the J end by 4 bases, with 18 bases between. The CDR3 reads CASSFPPRGASNEKLFF. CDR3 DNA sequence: TGTGCCAGCAGCTTCCCCCCCCGGGGAGCGAGTAATGAAAAACTGTTTTTT.